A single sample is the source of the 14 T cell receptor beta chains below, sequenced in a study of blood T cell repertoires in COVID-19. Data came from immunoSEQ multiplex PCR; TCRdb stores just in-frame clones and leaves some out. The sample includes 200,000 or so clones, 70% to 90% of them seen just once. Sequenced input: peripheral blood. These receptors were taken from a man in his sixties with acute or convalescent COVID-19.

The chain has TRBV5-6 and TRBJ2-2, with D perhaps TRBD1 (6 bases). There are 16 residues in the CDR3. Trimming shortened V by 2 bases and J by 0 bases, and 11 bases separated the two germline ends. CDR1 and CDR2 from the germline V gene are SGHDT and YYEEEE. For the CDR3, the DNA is TGTGCCAGCAGCTTCCTTGGGGGCGCGAACACCGGGGAGCTGTTTTTT. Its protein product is CASSFLGGANTGELFF.

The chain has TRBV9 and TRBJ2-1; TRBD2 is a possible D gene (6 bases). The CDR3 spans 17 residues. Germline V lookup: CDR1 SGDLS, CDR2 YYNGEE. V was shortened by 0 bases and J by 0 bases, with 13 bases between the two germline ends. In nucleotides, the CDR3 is TGTGCCAGCAGCGTAGGGGGACTCCTGAGCTCCTACAATGAGCAGTTCTTC. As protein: CASSVGGLLSSYNEQFF. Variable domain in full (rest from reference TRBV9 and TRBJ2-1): DSGVTQTPKHLITATGQRVTLRCSPRSGDLSVYWYQQSLDQGLQFLIQYYNGEERAKGNILERFSAQQFPDLHSELNLSSLELGDSALYFCASSVGGLLSSYNEQFFGPGTRLTVL.

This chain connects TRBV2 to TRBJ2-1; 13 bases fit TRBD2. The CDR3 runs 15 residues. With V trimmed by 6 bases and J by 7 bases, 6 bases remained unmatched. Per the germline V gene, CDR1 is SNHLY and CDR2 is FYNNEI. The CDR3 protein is CASSAGLAGANEQFF. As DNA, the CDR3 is TGTGCCAGCAGCGCCGGACTAGCGGGGGCTAATGAGCAGTTCTTC.

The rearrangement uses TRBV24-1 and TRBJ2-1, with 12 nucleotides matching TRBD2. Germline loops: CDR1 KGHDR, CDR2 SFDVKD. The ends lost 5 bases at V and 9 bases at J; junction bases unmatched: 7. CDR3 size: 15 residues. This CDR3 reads CATSAVTSGRGEQFF. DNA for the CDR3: TGTGCCACCAGTGCGGTGACTAGCGGGAGAGGTGAGCAGTTCTTC.

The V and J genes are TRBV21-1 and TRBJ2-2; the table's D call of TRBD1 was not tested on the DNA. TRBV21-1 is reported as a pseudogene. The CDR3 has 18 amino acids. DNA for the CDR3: TGTGCCAGCAGCAAAGTCGGTCAAAGCAGGGGGCAAACCGGGGAGCTGTTTTTT. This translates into CASSKVGQSRGQTGELFF.

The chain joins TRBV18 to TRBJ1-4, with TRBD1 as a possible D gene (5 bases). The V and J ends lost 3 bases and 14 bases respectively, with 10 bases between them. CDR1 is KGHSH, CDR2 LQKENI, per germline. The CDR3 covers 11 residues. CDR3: CASSPKDTLFF. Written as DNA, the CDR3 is TGTGCCAGCTCACCCAAGGACACTCTGTTTTTT.

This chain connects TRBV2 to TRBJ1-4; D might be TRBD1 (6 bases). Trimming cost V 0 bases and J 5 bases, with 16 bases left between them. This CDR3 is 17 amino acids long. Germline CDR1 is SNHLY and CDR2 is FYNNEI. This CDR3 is CASSEASSKGGNEKLFF. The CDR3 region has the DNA TGTGCCAGCAGTGAAGCGTCGTCAAAGGGGGGGAATGAAAAACTGTTTTTT.

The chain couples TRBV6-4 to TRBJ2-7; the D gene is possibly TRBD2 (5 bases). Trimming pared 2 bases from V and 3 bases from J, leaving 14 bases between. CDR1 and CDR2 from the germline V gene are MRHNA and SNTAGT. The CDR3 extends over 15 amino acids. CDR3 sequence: CASSDPSTGIYEQYF. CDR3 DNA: TGTGCCAGCAGTGACCCCAGCACGGGGATCTACGAGCAGTACTTC.

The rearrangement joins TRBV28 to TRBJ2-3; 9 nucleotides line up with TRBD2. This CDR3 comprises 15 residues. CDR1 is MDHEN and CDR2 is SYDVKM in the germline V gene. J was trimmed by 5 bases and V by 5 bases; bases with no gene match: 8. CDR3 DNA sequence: TGTGCCAGCAGTAGATGGACTAGCGCGGAAGATACGCAGTATTTT. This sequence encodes CASSRWTSAEDTQYF.

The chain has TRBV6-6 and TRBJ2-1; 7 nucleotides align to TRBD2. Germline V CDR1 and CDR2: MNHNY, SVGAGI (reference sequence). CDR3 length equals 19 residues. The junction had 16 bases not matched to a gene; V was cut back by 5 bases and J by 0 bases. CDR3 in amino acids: CASSRDYRTTTSSYNEQFF. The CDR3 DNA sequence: TGTGCCAGCAGTCGGGACTACAGAACAACCACGAGCTCCTACAATGAGCAGTTCTTC.

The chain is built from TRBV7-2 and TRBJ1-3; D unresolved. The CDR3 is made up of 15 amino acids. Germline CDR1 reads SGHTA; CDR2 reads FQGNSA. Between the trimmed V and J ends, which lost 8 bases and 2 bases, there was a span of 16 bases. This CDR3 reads CASRPAGVAGNTIYF. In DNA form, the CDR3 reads TGTGCCAGCCGCCCCGCCGGTGTGGCTGGAAACACCATATATTTT.

The CDR3 loop is CASSVWGTTTDTQYF. The CDR3 DNA is TGTGCCAGCAGCGTCTGGGGGACTACCACAGATACGCAGTATTTT. The gene calls are TRBV9 and TRBJ2-3; 7 positions match TRBD2. V was pared by 2 bases and J by 2 bases, with 5 bases of the junction left unmatched. The CDR3 runs to 15 residues. Germline V lookup: CDR1 SGDLS, CDR2 YYNGEE.

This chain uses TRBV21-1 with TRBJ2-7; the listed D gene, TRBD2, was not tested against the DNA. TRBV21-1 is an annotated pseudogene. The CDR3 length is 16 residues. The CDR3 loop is CASSSPWGREPYEQYF. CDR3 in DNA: TGTGCCAGCAGCTCTCCCTGGGGGCGGGAGCCCTACGAGCAGTACTTC.

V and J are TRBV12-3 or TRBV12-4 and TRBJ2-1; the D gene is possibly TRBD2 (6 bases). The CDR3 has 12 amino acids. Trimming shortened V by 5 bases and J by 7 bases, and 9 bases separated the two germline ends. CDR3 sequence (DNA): TGTGCCAGCAGTCGACTAGGGAATGAGCAGTTCTTC. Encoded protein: CASSRLGNEQFF.